This TCR beta chain originates from a study of regulatory T cells in long-lasting Graves disease. Study as a whole: Graves' patients with a new diagnosis had received antithyroid drugs under 3 months.

Findings and caveats of the study: Lower TCR diversity characterized persistent Graves' patients relative to newly diagnosed patients.

Points on this clonotype: Its antigen is not identified.

Arm-PCR of CDR3 regions with iRepertoire HTBI primers generated TCR beta libraries. TCRdb called the multiplex PCR reads again in MiXCR, with one record for every CDR3 protein. The sample comprises 500,000 to 700,000 distinct CDR3 sequences, approximately 15% of which are singletons, and more than 15% rests with the top ten. Noted time point: newly diagnosed GD, antithyroid drugs for less than 3 months. With RNA extracted from PBMCs as input, the TCR library was made. This sample also belongs to another study, concerning T cells in Graves' hyperthyroidism and ophthalmopathy. From that paper: Diagnosing involved the use of clinical symptoms, serum thyroxine and TRAb, thyroid ultrasound and orbital computed tomography. HTBI primers drove first-round RT-PCR of the TCR CDR3.

The TCR originated in a woman in her 30s with Graves disease. Sequences were derived from peripheral blood mononuclear cells (PBMCs), sampled at new diagnosis, from a patient treated with antithyroid drugs.

The CDR3 bases are TGTGCCAGCAGTTTTCAGACCGGCGGGATACCCACAGATACGCAGTATTTT. As protein: CASSFQTGGIPTDTQYF. The V call is TRBV27, the J call TRBJ2-3; tentatively, D is TRBD2 (6 bases). CDR3 length: 17 residues. Trimming removed 3 bases at V and 2 bases at J, with 18 bases between. CDR1 is MNHEY, CDR2 SMNVEV, per germline (reference sequence).